These 10 T cell receptor beta chains originate from one sample sequenced in a study of a mutant IDH1 vaccine in newly diagnosed glioma. Noted time point: week 35, safety follow-up. What each vaccine dose contained was 300 ug of mutant IDH1 20-mer peptide, accompanied by topical imiquimod. TCRdb's table, derived via immunoSEQ multiplex PCR, lists solely in-frame clones and lacks some. The table lists tens of thousands of clones, 75% to 90% of them singletons. Their antigens remain unidentified. The material sequenced was PBMCs, taken from a glioma patient whose treatment included an IDH1 peptide vaccine. These receptors were obtained from a man aged 40-55 years with glioma.

The genes are TRBV6-5 and TRBJ1-4, with D unclear. V gave up 5 bases and J gave up 8 bases, with 12 bases separating them. This CDR3 comprises 13 residues. Germline CDR1 MNHEY, CDR2 SVGAGI. CDR3 protein: CASSVAWREKLFF. The CDR3 bases are TGTGCCAGCAGTGTCGCGTGGAGAGAAAAACTGTTTTTT.

The chain employs TRBV25-1 and TRBJ2-7; 8 bases are shared with TRBD1. CDR3 length: 16 amino acids. Germline loops: CDR1 MGHDK, CDR2 SYGVNS. With 3 bases clipped from V and 4 bases from J, the junction kept 11 bases outside the gene matches. This CDR3 reads CASSEAGGVGGYEQYF. The CDR3 region has the DNA TGTGCCAGCAGTGAGGCAGGGGGCGTAGGGGGATACGAGCAGTACTTC.

The J gene is TRBJ2-2, the V gene TRBV28; D is perhaps TRBD1 (6 bases). The germline CDR1 and CDR2 sequences are MDHEN and SYDVKM. The CDR3 consists of 15 residues. V gave up 2 bases and J gave up 13 bases, with 20 bases separating them. DNA of the CDR3: TGTGCCAGCAGTTTACACTCCGGGCCGATCAGGGGGCTGTTTTTT. Protein: CASSLHSGPIRGLFF.

This clone was seen only once. J is TRBJ1-5 and V is TRBV7-6; D possibly corresponds to TRBD1 (5 bases). CDR1 and CDR2 (germline): SGHVS, FNYEAQ. The CDR3 sequence is 15 residues long. Trimming left V 5 bases short and J 4 bases short, with 15 bases between. The CDR3 DNA follows: TGTGCCAGCAGCCGCCTCGGCGGGGCGAATCAGCCCCAGCATTTT. Its translation is CASSRLGGANQPQHF.

The V gene is TRBV2, the J gene TRBJ1-5; D gene ambiguous. Germline V gene data show CDR1 as SNHLY and CDR2 as FYNNEI. This CDR3 has 13 residues. Trimming took off 6 bases at V and 7 bases at J, with 13 bases between the two ends. The CDR3 sequence is CASRGGPPQPQHF. Here the CDR3 DNA reads TGTGCCAGCAGGGGTGGACCACCCCAGCCCCAGCATTTT.

This chain links TRBV28 with TRBJ1-1; the D is unclear. The CDR3 contains 15 residues. The V gene's germline CDR1 is MDHEN and CDR2 SYDVKM. V shed 3 bases and J shed 7 bases, with 18 bases lying between them. CDR3 amino acids: CASSFLRVRSDEAFF. The CDR3 nucleotides read TGTGCCAGCAGTTTTTTGAGGGTCAGAAGCGATGAAGCTTTCTTT.

The chain employs TRBV4-1 and TRBJ1-2; the D gene is possibly TRBD1 (6 bases). Trimming stripped 4 bases from V and 2 bases from J, with 17 bases between. Germline lookup yields CDR1 MGHRA and CDR2 YSYEKL. The CDR3 loop spans 16 amino acids. DNA for the CDR3: TGCGCCAGCAGCCCGACAGGAGGGCGAGGGAACTATGGCTACACCTTC. This translates into CASSPTGGRGNYGYTF.

V gene TRBV28 combines with J gene TRBJ1-2, with TRBD1 identical over 7 bases. Germline V CDR1 and CDR2: MDHEN, SYDVKM. The CDR3 contains 13 residues. The V segment lost 6 bases and the J segment 4 bases; nucleotides outside the gene matches: 5. The CDR3 DNA follows: TGTGCCAGCAGACACAGGGGTGTCTATGGCTACACCTTC. Translated, it gives CASRHRGVYGYTF.

The chain couples TRBV5-1 to TRBJ2-1; the match to TRBD1 covers 10 bases. Per germline, CDR1 SGHRS and CDR2 YFSETQ. This CDR3 comprises 15 residues. J gave up 9 bases and V 4 bases, and 10 bases lay outside the gene matches. The CDR3 bases are TGCGCCAGCAGCCCCCGGGACAGGGGACGACGTGAGCAGTTCTTC. This codes for CASSPRDRGRREQFF.

The genes are TRBV4-1 and TRBJ2-1; 13 bases agree with TRBD2. The CDR3 loop spans 19 amino acids. V gave up 1 base and J gave up 6 bases; unmatched junction bases: 12. Germline assignment: CDR1 MGHRA and CDR2 YSYEKL. The CDR3 loop is CASSQVVPTSGGAFNEQFF. The CDR3 DNA is TGCGCCAGCAGCCAAGTGGTCCCCACTAGCGGGGGGGCTTTCAATGAGCAGTTCTTC.